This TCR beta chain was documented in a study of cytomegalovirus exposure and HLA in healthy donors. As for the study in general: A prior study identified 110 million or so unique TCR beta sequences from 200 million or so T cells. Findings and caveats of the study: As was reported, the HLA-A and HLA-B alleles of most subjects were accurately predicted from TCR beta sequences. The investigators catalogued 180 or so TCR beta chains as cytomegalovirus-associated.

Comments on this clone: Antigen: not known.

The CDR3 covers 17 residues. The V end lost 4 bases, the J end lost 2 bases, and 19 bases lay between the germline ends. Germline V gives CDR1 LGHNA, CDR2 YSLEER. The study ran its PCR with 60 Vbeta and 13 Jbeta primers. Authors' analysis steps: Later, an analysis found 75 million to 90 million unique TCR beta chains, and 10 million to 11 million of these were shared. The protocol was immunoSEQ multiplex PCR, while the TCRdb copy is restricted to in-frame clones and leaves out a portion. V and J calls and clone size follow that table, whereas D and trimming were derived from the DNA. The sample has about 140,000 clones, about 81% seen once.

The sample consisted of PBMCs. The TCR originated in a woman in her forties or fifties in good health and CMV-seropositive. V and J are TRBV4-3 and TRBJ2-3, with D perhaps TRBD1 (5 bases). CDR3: CASSPRVRDSDTDTQYF. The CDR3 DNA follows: TGCGCCAGCAGCCCAAGAGTCCGAGACAGCGACACAGATACGCAGTATTTT.